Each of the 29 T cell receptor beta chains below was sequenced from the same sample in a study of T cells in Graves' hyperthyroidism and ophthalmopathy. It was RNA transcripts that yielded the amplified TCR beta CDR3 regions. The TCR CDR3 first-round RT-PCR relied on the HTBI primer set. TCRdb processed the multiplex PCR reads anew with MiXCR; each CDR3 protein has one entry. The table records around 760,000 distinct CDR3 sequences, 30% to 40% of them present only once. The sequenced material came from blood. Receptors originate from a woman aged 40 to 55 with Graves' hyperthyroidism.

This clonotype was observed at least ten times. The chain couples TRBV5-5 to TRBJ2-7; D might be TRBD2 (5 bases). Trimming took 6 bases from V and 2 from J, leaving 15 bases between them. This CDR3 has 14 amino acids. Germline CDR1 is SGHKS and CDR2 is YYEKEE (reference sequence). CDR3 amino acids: CASIPPPSTYEQYF. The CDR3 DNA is TGTGCCAGCATTCCGCCACCTAGCACCTACGAGCAGTACTTC.

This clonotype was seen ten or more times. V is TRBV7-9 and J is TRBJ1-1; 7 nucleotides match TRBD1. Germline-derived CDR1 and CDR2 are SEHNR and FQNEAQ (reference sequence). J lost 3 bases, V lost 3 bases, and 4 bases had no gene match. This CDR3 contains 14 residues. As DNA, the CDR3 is TGTGCCAGCAGCTTGACACAGGGGTACACTGAAGCTTTCTTT. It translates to CASSLTQGYTEAFF.

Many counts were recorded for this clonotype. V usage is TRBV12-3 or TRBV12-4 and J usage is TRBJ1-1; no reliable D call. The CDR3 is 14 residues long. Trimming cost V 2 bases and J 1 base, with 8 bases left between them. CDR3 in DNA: TGTGCCAGCAGTTTACGACATTCGAACACTGAAGCTTTCTTT. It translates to CASSLRHSNTEAFF.

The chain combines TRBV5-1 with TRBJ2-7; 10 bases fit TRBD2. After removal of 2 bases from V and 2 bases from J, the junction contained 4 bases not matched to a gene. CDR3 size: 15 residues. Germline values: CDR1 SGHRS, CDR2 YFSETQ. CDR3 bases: TGCGCCAGCAGCTTACTAGCGGGGAAAGCCTACGAGCAGTACTTC. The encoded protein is CASSLLAGKAYEQYF.

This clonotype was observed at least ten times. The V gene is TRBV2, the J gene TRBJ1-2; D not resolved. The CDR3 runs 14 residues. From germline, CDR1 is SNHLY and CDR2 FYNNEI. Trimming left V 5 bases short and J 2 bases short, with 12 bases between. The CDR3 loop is CASSREVANYGYTF. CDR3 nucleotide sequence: TGTGCCAGCAGTCGAGAAGTGGCGAACTATGGCTACACCTTC.

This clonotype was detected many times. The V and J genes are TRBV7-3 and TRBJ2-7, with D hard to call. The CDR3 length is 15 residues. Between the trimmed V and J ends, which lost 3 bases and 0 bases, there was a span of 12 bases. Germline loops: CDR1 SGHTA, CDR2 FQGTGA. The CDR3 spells CASSFQEQGSYEQYF. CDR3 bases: TGTGCCAGCAGCTTCCAAGAACAAGGCTCCTACGAGCAGTACTTC.

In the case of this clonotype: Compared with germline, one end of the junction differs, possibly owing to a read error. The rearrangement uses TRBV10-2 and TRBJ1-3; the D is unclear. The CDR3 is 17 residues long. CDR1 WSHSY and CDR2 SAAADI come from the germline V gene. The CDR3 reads CASTKRPTPSIGNTIYF. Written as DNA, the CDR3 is TGTGCCAGCACCAAACGTCCCACCCCCTCGATTGGAAACACCATATATTTT.

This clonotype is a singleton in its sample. The CDR3 DNA reads as TGTGCCAGCAGTGAACGAAATGTG. This encodes CASSERNV. The chain uses TRBV6-1 and TRBJ2-7; D gene unclear. Germline CDR1 and CDR2: MNHNS and SASEGT. CDR3 length equals 8 residues.

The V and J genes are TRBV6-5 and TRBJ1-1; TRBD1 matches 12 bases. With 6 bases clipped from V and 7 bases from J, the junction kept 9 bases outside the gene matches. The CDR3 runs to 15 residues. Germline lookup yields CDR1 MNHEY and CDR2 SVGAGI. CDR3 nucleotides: TGTGCCAGCAGATCCGGGACAGGGGGCGGTTTTGAAGCTTTCTTT. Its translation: CASRSGTGGGFEAFF.

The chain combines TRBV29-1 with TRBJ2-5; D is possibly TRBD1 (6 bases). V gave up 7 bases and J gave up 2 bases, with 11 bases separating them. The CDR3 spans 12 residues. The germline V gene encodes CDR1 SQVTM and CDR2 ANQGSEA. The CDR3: CSGWGTQETQYF. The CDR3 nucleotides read TGCAGCGGATGGGGGACACAAGAGACCCAGTACTTC.

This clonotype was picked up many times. The CDR3 region has the DNA TGTGCCAGCAGCTCCCGGGACAGGACTAACAATCAGCCCCAGCATTTT. Translating it yields CASSSRDRTNNQPQHF. V is TRBV7-4 and J is TRBJ1-5, with 8 bases fitting TRBD1. Germline trimming cut 4 bases from V and 3 bases from J; bases unmatched to any gene: 8. The length of the CDR3 is 16 residues. Looked up from germline, CDR1 is SGHVT and CDR2 is SQSDAQ.

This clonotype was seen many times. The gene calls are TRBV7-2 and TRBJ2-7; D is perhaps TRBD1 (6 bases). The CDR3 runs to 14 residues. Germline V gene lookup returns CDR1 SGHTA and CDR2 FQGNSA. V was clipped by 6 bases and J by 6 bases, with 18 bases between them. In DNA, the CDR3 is TGTGCCAGCAGTTCACGTACAGGGTATGGCGAGCAGTACTTC. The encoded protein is CASSSRTGYGEQYF.

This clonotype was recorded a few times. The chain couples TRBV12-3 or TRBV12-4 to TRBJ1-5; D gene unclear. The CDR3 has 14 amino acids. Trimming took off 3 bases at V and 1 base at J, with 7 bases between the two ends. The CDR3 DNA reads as TGTGCCAGCAGTTTCGTGGACAGCAATCAGCCCCAGCATTTT. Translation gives CASSFVDSNQPQHF.

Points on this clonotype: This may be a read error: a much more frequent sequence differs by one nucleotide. The DNA for the CDR3 is TGTGCCAGCAGCCGTTTGACGAGCGGGGAGCTGTTTTTT. Residues: CASSRLTSGELFF. The chain employs TRBV2 and TRBJ2-2; D is unclear. V was shortened by 6 bases and J by 7 bases, with 12 bases between the two germline ends. The CDR3 loop spans 13 amino acids. Per germline, CDR1 SNHLY and CDR2 FYNNEI.

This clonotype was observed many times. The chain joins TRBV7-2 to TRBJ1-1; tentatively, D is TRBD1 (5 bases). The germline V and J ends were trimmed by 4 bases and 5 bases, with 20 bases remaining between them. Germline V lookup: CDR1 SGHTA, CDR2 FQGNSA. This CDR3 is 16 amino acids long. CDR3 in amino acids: CASSYSGPAGVTEAFF. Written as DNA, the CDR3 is TGTGCCAGCAGCTATTCAGGGCCTGCCGGTGTTACTGAAGCTTTCTTT. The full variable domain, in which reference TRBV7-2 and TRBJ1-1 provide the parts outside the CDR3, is GAGVSQSPSNKVTEKGKDVELRCDPISGHTALYWYRQSLGQGLEFLIYFQGNSAPDKSGLPSDRFSAERTGGSVSTLTIQRTQQEDSAVYLCASSYSGPAGVTEAFFGQGTRLTVV.

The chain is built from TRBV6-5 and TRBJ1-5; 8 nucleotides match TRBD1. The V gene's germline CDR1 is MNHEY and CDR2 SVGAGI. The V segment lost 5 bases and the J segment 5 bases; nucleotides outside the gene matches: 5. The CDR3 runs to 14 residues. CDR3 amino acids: CASSRQGIYQPQHF. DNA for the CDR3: TGTGCCAGCAGTAGACAGGGGATTTATCAGCCCCAGCATTTT.

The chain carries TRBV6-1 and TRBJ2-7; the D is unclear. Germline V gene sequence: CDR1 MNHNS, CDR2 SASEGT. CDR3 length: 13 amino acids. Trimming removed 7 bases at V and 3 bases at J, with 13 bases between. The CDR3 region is CASTVRSVYEQYF. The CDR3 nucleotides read TGTGCCAGCACGGTCCGGAGCGTCTACGAGCAGTACTTC.

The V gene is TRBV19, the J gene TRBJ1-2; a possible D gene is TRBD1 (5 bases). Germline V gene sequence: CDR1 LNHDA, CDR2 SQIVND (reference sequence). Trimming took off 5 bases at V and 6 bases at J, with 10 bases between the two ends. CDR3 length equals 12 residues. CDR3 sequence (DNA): TGTGCCAGTAGTCAGGGAAGGGATGGCTACACCTTC. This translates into CASSQGRDGYTF. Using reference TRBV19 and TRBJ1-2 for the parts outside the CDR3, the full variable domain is DGGITQSPKYLFRKEGQNVTLSCEQNLNHDAMYWYRQDPGQGLRLIYYSQIVNDFQKGDIAEGYSVSREKKESFPLTVTSAQKNPTAFYLCASSQGRDGYTFGSGTRLTVV.

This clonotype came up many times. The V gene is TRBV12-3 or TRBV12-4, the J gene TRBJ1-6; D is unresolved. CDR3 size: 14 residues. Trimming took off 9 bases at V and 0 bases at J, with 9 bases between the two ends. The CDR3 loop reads CASYKSSYNSPLHF. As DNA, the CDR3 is TGTGCCAGTTATAAGTCCTCCTATAATTCACCCCTCCACTTT.

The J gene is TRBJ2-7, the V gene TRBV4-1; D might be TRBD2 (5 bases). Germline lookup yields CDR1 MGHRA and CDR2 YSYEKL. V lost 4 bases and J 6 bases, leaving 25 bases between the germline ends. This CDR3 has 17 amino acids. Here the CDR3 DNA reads TGCGCCAGCAGCCGTATCGATCTAGCCTCCAAGCTCTCCGAGCAGTACTTC. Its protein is CASSRIDLASKLSEQYF.

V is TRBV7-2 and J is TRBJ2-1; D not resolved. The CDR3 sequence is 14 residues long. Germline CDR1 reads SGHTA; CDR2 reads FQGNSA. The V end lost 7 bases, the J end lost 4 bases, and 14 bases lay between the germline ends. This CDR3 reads CASIPGPGYNEQFF. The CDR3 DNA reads TGTGCCAGCATCCCTGGGCCAGGTTACAATGAGCAGTTCTTC.

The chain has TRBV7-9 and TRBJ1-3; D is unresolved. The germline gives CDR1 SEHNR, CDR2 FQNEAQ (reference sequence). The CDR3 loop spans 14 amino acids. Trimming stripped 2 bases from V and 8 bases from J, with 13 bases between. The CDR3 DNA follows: TGTGCCAGCAGCTTAACCGATAACCGGGACACCATATATTTT. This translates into CASSLTDNRDTIYF.

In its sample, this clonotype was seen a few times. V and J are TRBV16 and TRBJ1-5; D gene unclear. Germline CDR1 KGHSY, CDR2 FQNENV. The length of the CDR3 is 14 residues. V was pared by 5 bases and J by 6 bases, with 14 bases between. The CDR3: CASSTEREIQPQHF. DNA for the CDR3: TGTGCCAGCAGCACCGAGCGGGAGATTCAGCCCCAGCATTTT.

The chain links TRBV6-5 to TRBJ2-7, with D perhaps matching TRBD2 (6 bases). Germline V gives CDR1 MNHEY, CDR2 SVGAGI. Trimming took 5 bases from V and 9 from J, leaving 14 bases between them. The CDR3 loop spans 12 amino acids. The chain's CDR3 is CASSRVEGRQYF. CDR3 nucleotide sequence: TGTGCCAGCAGTCGTGTGGAGGGGCGGCAGTACTTC.

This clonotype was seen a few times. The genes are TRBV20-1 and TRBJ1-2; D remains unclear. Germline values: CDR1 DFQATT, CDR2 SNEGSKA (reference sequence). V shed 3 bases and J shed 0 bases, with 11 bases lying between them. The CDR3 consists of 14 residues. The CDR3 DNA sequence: TGCAGTGCTAGCTCGCACAGTTCTAACTATGGCTACACCTTC. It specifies CSASSHSSNYGYTF.

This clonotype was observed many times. The CDR3 sequence is CSVAALVDSEAFF. For the CDR3, the DNA is TGCAGCGTTGCAGCGTTGGTGGACAGTGAAGCTTTCTTT. V is TRBV29-1 and J is TRBJ1-1, with D possibly matching TRBD1 (6 bases). CDR3 length: 13 residues. V was trimmed by 4 bases and J by 7 bases, leaving 16 bases between them. Germline V gene data show CDR1 as SQVTM and CDR2 as ANQGSEA.

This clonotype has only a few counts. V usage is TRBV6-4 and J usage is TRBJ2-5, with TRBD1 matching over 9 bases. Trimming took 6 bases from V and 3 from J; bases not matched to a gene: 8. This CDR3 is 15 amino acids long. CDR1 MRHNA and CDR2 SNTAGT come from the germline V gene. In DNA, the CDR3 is TGTGCCAGCAGCGACAGGGGGGAAAAAGAAGAGACCCAGTACTTC. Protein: CASSDRGEKEETQYF.

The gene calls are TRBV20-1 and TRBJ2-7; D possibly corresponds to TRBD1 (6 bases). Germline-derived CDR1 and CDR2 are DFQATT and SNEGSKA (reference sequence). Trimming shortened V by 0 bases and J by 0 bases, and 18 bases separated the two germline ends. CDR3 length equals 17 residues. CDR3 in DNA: TGCAGTGCTAGAGATCGAAGACAGGCACGGAGCTCCTACGAGCAGTACTTC. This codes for CSARDRRQARSSYEQYF.

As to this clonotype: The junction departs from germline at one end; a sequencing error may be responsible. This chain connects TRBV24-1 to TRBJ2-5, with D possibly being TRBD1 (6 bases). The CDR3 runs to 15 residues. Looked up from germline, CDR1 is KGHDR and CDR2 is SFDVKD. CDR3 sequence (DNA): TGTGCCATCAGTGAGTCGGGACACTTCCAAGAGACCCAGTACTTC. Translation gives CAISESGHFQETQYF.